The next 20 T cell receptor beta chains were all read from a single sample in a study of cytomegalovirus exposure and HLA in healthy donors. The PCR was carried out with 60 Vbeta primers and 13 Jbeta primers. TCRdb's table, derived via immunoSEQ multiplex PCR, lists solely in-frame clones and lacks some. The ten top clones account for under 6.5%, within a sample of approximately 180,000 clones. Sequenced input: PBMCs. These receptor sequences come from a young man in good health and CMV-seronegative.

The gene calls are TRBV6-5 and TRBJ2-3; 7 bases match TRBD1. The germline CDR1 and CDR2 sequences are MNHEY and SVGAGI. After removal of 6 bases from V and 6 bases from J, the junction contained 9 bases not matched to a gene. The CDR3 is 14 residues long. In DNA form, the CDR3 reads TGTGCCAGCAGGATCAACAGGGGTGGGGATACGCAGTATTTT. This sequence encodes CASRINRGGDTQYF.

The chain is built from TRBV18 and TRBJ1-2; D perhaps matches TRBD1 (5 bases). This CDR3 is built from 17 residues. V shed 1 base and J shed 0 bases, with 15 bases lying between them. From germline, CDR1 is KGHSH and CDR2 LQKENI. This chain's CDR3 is CASSPRTGPEANYGYTF. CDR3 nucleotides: TGTGCCAGCTCACCACGAACAGGCCCTGAAGCTAACTATGGCTACACCTTC. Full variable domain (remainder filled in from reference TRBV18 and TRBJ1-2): NAGVMQNPRHLVRRRGQEARLRCSPMKGHSHVYWYRQLPEEGLKFMVYLQKENIIDESGMPKERFSAEFPKEGPSILRIQQVVRGDSAAYFCASSPRTGPEANYGYTFGSGTRLTVV.

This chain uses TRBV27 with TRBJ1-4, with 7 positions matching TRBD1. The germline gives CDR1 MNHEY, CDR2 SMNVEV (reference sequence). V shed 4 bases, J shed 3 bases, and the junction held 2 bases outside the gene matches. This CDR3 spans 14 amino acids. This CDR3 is CASSSTGANEKLFF. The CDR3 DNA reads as TGTGCCAGCAGTTCCACAGGGGCTAATGAAAAACTGTTTTTT.

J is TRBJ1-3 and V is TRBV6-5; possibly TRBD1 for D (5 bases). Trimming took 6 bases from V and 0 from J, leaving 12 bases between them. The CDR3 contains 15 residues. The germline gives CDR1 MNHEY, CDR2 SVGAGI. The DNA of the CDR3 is TGTGCCAGCAGCCAGACAGCGAGCTCTGGAAACACCATATATTTT. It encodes CASSQTASSGNTIYF.

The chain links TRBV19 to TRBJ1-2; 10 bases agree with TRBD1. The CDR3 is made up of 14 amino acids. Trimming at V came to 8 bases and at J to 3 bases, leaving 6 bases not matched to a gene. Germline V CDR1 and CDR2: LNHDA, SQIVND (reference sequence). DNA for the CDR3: TGTGCCAGTCTCCGGGACAGGGGAGACTATGGCTACACCTTC. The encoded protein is CASLRDRGDYGYTF.

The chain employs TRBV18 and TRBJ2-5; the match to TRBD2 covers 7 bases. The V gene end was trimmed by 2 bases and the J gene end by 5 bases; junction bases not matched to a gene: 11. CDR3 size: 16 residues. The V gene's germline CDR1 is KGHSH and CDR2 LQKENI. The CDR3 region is CASSPFVRGSSETQYF. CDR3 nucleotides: TGTGCCAGCTCACCATTTGTCCGCGGGAGTAGTGAGACCCAGTACTTC.

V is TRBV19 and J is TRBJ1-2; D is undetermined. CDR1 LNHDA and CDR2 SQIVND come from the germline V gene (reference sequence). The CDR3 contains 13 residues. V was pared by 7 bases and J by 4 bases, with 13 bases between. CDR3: CASTHRVLYGYTF. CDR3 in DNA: TGTGCCAGTACCCACCGGGTCCTCTATGGCTACACCTTC.

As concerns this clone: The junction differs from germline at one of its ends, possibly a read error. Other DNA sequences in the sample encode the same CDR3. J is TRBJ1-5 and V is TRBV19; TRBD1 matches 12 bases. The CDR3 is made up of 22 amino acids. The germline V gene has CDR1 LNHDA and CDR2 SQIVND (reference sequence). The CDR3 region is CASRSPGQGATSVTYSNQPQHF. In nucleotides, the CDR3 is TGTGCCAGTAGGAGCCCGGGACAGGGGGCCACCTCAGTCACGTATAGCAATCAGCCCCAACATTTT.

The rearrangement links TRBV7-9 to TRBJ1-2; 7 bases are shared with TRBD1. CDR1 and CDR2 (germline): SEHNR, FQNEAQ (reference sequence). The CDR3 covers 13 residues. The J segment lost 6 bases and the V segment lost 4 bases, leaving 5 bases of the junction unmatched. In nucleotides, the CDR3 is TGTGCCAGCAGCTCGACCGGGACAGATGGCTACACCTTC. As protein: CASSSTGTDGYTF.

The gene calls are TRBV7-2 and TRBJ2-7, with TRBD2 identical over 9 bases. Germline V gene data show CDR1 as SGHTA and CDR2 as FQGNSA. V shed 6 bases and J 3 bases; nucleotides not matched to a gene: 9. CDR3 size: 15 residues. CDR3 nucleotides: TGTGCCAGCAGAACCGGGGGTAGCGGGGGCTACGAGCAGTACTTC. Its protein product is CASRTGGSGGYEQYF.

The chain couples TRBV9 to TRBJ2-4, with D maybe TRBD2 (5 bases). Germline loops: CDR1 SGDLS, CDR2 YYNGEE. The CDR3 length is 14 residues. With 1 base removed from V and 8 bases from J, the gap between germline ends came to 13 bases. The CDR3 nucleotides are TGTGCCAGCAGCGTATCCGGGCTCGGGGACATTCAGTACTTC. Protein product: CASSVSGLGDIQYF.

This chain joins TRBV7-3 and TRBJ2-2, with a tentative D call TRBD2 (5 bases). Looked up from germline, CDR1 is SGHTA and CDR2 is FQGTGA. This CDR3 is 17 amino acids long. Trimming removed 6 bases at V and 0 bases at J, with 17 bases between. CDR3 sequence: CASSKSLAEANTGELFF. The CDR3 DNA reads TGTGCCAGCAGTAAATCCCTTGCGGAGGCGAACACCGGGGAGCTGTTTTTT.

CDR3: CSVEEGQGHGGEQYF. The CDR3 DNA is TGCAGCGTTGAAGAGGGCCAGGGACATGGAGGCGAGCAGTACTTC. This rearrangement joins TRBV29-1 to TRBJ2-7, with a weak D call TRBD1 (6 bases). Germline V gene lookup returns CDR1 SQVTM and CDR2 ANQGSEA. This CDR3 is 15 amino acids long. Trimming took off 0 bases at V and 6 bases at J, with 18 bases between the two ends.

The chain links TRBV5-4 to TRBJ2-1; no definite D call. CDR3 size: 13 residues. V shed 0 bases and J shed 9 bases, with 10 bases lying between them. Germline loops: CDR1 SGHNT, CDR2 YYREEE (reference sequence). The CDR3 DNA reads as TGTGCCAGCAGCTTGGTTCCAGAGCGTGAGCAGTTCTTC. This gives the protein CASSLVPEREQFF.

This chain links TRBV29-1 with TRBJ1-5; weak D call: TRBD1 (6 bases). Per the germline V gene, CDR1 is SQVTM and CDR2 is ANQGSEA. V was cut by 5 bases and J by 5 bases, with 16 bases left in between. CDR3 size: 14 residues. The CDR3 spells CSVSVAGADQPQHF. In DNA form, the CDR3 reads TGCAGCGTTTCAGTTGCGGGGGCGGATCAGCCCCAGCATTTT.

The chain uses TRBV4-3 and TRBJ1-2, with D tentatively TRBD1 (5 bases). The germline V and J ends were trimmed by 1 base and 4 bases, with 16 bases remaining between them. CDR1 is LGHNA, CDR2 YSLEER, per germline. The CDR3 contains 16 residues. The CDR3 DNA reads TGCGCCAGCAGCCAAGTTCCCAATGAGCAGGGCTATGGCTACACCTTC. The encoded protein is CASSQVPNEQGYGYTF.

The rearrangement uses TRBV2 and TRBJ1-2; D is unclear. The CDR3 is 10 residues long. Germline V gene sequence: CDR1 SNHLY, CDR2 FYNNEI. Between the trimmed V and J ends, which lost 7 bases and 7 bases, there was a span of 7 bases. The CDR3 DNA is TGTGCCAGCAAAATACTTGGCTACACCTTC. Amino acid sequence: CASKILGYTF.

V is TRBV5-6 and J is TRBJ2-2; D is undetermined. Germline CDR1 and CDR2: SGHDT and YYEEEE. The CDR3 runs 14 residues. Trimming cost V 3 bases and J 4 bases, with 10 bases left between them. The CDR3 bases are TGTGCCAGCAGCTCCGTCTTGTCCACCGGGGAGCTGTTTTTT. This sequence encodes CASSSVLSTGELFF. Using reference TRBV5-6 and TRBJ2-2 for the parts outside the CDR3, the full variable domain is DAGVTQSPTHLIKTRGQQVTLRCSPKSGHDTVSWYQQALGQGPQFIFQYYEEEERQRGNFPDRFSGHQFPNYSSELNVNALLLGDSALYLCASSSVLSTGELFFGEGSRLTVL.

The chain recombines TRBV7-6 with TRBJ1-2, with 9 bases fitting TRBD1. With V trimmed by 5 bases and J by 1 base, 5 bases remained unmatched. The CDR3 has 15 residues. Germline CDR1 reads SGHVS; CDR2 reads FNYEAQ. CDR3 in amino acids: CASSKGQGVNYGYTF. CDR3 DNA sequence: TGTGCCAGCAGCAAGGGACAGGGAGTTAACTATGGCTACACCTTC.

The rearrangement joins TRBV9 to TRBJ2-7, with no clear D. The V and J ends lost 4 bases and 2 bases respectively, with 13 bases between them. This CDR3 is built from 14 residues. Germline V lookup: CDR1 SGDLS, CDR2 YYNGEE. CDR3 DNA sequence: TGTGCCAGCAGCCCGCTGATAACTGCCTACGAGCAGTACTTC. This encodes CASSPLITAYEQYF.